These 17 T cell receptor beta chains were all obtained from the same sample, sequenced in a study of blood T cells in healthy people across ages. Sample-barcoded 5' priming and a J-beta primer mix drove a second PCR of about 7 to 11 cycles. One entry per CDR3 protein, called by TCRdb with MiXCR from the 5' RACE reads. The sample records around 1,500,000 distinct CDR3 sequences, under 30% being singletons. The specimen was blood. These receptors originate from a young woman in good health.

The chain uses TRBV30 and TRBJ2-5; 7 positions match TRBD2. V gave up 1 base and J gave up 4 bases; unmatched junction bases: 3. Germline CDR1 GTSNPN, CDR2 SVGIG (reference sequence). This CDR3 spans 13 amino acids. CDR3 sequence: CAWSEGLVETQYF. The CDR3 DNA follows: TGTGCCTGGAGTGAAGGACTAGTAGAGACCCAGTACTTC.

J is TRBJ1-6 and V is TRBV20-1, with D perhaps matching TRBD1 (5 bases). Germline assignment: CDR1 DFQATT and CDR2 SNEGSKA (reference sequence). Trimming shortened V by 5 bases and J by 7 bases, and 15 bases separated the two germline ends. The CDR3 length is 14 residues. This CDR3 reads CSAPPEGQNSPLHF. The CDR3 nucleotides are TGCAGTGCTCCGCCTGAGGGGCAAAATTCACCCCTCCACTTT.

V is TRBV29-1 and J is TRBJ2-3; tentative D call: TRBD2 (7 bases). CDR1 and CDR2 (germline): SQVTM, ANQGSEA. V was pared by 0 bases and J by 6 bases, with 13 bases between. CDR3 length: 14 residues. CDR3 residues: CSVEDGGARDTQYF. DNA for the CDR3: TGCAGCGTTGAAGATGGGGGGGCGAGGGATACGCAGTATTTT.

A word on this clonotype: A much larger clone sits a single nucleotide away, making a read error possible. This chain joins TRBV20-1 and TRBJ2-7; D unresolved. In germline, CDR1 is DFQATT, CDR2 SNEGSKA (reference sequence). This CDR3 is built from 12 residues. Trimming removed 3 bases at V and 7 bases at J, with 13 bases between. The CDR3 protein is CSARGSYNEQYF. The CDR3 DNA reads TGCAGTGCTAGGGGTTCCTACAATGAGCAGTACTTC.

This CDR3 reads CAATEDRVIPSEQYF. In nucleotides, the CDR3 is TGTGCCGCCACCGAAGACAGGGTGATCCCCTCCGAGCAGTACTTC. The chain joins TRBV15 to TRBJ2-7, with TRBD1 identical over 7 bases. The germline V gene has CDR1 LNHNV and CDR2 YYDKDF (reference sequence). The CDR3 consists of 15 residues. J was trimmed by 6 bases and V by 11 bases; bases with no gene match: 19.

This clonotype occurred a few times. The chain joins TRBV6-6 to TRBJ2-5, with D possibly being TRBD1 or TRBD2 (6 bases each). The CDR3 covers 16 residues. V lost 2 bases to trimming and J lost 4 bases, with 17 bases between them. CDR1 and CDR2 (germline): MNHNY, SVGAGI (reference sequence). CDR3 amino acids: CASSYLSSGGPETQYF. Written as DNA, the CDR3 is TGTGCCAGCAGTTACCTATCCTCCGGGGGCCCAGAGACCCAGTACTTC.

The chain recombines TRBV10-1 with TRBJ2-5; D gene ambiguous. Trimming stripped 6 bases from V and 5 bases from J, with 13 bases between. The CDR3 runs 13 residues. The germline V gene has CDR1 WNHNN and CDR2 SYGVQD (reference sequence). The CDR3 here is CASSRSRSETQYF. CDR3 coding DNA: TGCGCCAGCAGCCGGTCTCGATCCGAGACCCAGTACTTC.

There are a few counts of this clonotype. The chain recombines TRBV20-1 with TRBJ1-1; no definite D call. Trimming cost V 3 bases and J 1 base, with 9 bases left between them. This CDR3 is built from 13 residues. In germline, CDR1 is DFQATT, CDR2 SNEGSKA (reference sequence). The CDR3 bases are TGCAGTGCTAGGAAGGACTCGAACACTGAAGCTTTCTTT. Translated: CSARKDSNTEAFF.

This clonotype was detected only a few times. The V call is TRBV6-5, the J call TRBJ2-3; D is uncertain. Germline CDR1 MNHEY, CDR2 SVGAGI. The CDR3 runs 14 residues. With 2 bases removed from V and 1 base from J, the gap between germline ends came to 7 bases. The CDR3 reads CASSYRWGTDTQYF. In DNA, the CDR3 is TGTGCCAGCAGTTACAGGTGGGGCACAGATACGCAGTATTTT.

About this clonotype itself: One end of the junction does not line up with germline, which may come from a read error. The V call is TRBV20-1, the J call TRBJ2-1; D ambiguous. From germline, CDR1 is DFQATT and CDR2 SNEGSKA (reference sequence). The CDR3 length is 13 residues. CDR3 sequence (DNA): TGCAGTGCTAGAGTTAACACCCACAATGTGCAGTTCTTC. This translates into CSARVNTHNVQFF.

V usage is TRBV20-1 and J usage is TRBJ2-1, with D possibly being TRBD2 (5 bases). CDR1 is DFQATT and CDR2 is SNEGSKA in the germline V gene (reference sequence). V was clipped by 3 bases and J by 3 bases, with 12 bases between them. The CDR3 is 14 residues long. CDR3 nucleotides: TGCAGTGCTAGGTCTCGCGGGTACTACAATGAGCAGTTCTTC. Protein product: CSARSRGYYNEQFF.

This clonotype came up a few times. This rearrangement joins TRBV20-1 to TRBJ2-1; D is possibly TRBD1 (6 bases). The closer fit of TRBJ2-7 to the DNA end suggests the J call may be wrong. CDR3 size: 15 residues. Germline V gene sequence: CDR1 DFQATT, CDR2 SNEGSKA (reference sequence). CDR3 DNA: TGCAGTGCCGTGCCGGCCGGGACACCCTACAATGAGCAGTACTTC. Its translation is CSAVPAGTPYNEQYF.

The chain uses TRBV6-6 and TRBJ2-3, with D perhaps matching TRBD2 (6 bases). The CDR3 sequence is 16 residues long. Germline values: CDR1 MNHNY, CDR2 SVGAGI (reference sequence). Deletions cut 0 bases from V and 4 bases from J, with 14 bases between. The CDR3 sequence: CASSYSSGLLADTQYF. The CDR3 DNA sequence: TGTGCCAGCAGTTACTCGAGCGGGCTCCTGGCAGATACGCAGTATTTT.

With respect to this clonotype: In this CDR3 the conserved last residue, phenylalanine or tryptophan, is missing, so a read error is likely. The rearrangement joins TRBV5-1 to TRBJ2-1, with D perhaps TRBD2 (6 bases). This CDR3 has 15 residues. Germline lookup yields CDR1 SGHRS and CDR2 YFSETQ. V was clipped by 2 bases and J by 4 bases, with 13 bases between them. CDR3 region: CASSFVAEVYNEQFL. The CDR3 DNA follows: TGCGCCAGCAGCTTCGTAGCGGAGGTATACAATGAGCAGTTCTTA.

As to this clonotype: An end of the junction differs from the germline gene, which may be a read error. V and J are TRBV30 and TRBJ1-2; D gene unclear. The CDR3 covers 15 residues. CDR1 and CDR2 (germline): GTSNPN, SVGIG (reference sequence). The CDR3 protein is CAWSVGDIANYGYTF. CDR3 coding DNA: TGTGCCTGGAGTGTCGGTGACATAGCTAACTACGGCTACACCTTC. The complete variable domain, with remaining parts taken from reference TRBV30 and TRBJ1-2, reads SQTIHQWPATLVQPVGSPLSLECTVEGTSNPNLYWYRQAAGRGLQLLFYSVGIGQISSEVPQNLSASRPQDRQFILSSKKLLLSDSGFYLCAWSVGDIANYGYTFGSGTRLTVV.

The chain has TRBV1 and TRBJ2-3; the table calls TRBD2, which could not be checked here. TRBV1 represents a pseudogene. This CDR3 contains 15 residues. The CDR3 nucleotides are TGCACCAGCAGCCTGGGACTAGCGGGAGGAGACACGCAGTATTTT. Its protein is CTSSLGLAGGDTQYF.

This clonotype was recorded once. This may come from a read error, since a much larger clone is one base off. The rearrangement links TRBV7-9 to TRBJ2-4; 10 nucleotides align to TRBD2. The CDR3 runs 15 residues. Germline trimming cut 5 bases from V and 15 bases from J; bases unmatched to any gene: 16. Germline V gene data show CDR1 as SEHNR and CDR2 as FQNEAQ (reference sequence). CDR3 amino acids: CASSVTGTSVPERYF. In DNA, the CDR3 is TGTGCCAGCAGCGTAACCGGGACTAGCGTCCCCGAGCGGTACTTC.